Below, one T cell receptor (beta chain) is given with its context. The protocol was immunoSEQ multiplex PCR, while the TCRdb copy is restricted to in-frame clones and leaves out a portion. This table holds around 49,000 clones, 90% found once. These data are taken from a study of T cell changes during pregnancy in multiple sclerosis. The TCR was taken from a female donor in good health, enrolled as a control in a pregnancy study. Sequences were derived from peripheral blood, sampled after pregnancy.

The CDR3, as DNA: TGTGCCAGCAGCGTAGAACTGGAGACAGGGTCAGATACGCAGTATTTT. Translation: CASSVELETGSDTQYF. This chain links TRBV9 with TRBJ2-3; 7 bases align to TRBD1. Looked up from germline, CDR1 is SGDLS and CDR2 is YYNGEE. CDR3 size: 16 residues. The V segment lost 0 bases and the J segment 4 bases; nucleotides outside the gene matches: 8.